This TCR beta chain derives from a study of T-cell reconstitution after alpha-beta-depleted transplantation in children. Concerning this clonotype itself: Its antigen remains unknown.

The ends lost 4 bases at V and 2 bases at J; junction bases unmatched: 2. CDR1 SGHNT and CDR2 YENEEA come from the germline V gene. The CDR3 loop spans 14 amino acids. Using unique molecular identifiers, the investigators prepared the TCRbeta library. TCRdb itself ran the PCR reads through MiXCR, one entry per CDR3 protein. In the table there are around 76,000 distinct CDR3 sequences, about a sixth of which are singletons. Study outcomes and limitations: The authors attributed T-cell counts and diversity one year after transplant mostly to newly produced T cells.

The sample in question was PBMCs, mostly from graft donor cells, obtained 360 days after TCRalphabeta/CD19-depleted stem cell transplant. The chain carries TRBV11-3 and TRBJ2-7, with 10 positions matching TRBD1. The clonotype was recovered from a male patient under 10 years old who had a stem cell transplant for acute lymphoblastic leukemia, so the T cells may come from the graft donor. The CDR3 nucleotides are TGTGCCAGCAGCTCGGGACAGGGGCCCTACGAGCAGTACTTC. Translation gives CASSSGQGPYEQYF.